Listed below are T cell receptor beta chains from one sample, sequenced in a study of OX40 agonist ivuxolimab in advanced cancers. Libraries were prepared by immunoSEQ multiplex PCR; TCRdb keeps only in-frame clonotypes and omits some of them. The data show under 75,000 clones, with around nine tenths seen just once and roughly 2% held by the top ten. This material consisted of CD4+ or CD8+ T cells sorted from blood, taken in a trial of the OX40 agonist ivuxolimab. The receptor source for this set is an adult with an advanced solid tumor such as melanoma, head and neck, liver or kidney cancer. Both conserved end residues are part of each CDR3. A D gene is named only where the DNA matches it firmly. Size is omitted from some rows. Given values are once, few, many or a class for expanded clones.

D gene: NA; J gene: TRBJ2-3; clone size: once; V gene: TRBV25-1; CDR3 protein: CASSDARGTDTQYF; CDR3 DNA: TGTGCCAGCAGTGACGCTCGGGGCACAGATACGCAGTATTTT
D gene: NA; J gene: TRBJ1-2; clone size: NA; V gene: TRBV4-1; CDR3 protein: CASSQEGVGYTF; CDR3 DNA: TGCGCCAGCAGCCAAGAGGGGGTTGGCTACACCTTC
D gene: NA; J gene: TRBJ1-1; clone size: NA; V gene: TRBV6-5; CDR3 protein: CASSLPGGERAFF; CDR3 DNA: TGTGCCAGCAGCCTCCCCGGGGGGGAACGAGCTTTCTTT
D gene: NA; J gene: TRBJ1-3; clone size: NA; V gene: TRBV10-1; CDR3 protein: CASSEGWTGNTIYF; CDR3 DNA: TGCGCCAGCAGTGAAGGCTGGACTGGAAACACCATATATTTT
D gene: NA; J gene: TRBJ2-1; clone size: NA; V gene: TRBV28; CDR3 protein: CASSPFGSVNLREQFF; CDR3 DNA: TGTGCCAGCAGTCCCTTCGGTAGCGTTAACCTTCGGGAGCAGTTCTTC
D gene: NA; J gene: TRBJ1-2; clone size: NA; V gene: TRBV5-5; CDR3 protein: CASGPIYGYTF; CDR3 DNA: TGTGCCAGCGGGCCAATCTATGGCTACACCTTC
D gene: TRBD1; J gene: TRBJ2-1; clone size: NA; V gene: TRBV6-1; CDR3 protein: CASRTGSYNEQFF; CDR3 DNA: TGTGCCAGTCGGACAGGGAGCTACAATGAGCAGTTCTTC
D gene: NA; J gene: TRBJ2-5; clone size: NA; V gene: TRBV5-4; CDR3 protein: CASSLDSVGAETQYF; CDR3 DNA: TGTGCCAGCAGCTTGGATTCCGTGGGCGCGGAGACCCAGTACTTC
D gene: NA; J gene: TRBJ2-7; clone size: NA; V gene: TRBV20-1; CDR3 protein: CSVRSYEQYF; CDR3 DNA: TGCAGTGTGAGGTCCTACGAGCAGTACTTC
D gene: NA; J gene: TRBJ2-5; clone size: few; V gene: TRBV19; CDR3 protein: CASTYGGHRWGGRETQYF; CDR3 DNA: TGTGCCAGTACCTACGGCGGGCATAGGTGGGGGGGCCGGGAGACCCAGTACTTC
D gene: NA; J gene: TRBJ2-5; clone size: NA; V gene: TRBV18; CDR3 protein: CASSPVTVGETQYF; CDR3 DNA: TGTGCCAGCTCACCAGTCACAGTAGGAGAGACCCAGTACTTC
D gene: NA; J gene: TRBJ2-7; clone size: NA; V gene: TRBV28; CDR3 protein: CASSGRAYEQYF; CDR3 DNA: TGTGCCAGCAGTGGCAGGGCCTACGAGCAGTACTTC
D gene: NA; J gene: TRBJ1-2; clone size: NA; V gene: TRBV28; CDR3 protein: CASSPGPVFYGYTF; CDR3 DNA: TGTGCCAGCAGTCCCGGGCCCGTATTCTATGGCTACACCTTC
D gene: NA; J gene: TRBJ1-3; clone size: NA; V gene: TRBV18; CDR3 protein: CASSPPSGGYGNTIYF; CDR3 DNA: TGTGCCAGCTCACCACCGTCTGGGGGTTATGGAAACACCATATATTTT
D gene: TRBD2; J gene: TRBJ2-7; clone size: NA; V gene: TRBV13; CDR3 protein: CASSLDWRGSQTEQYF; CDR3 DNA: TGTGCCAGCAGCTTAGACTGGCGGGGGTCCCAGACAGAGCAGTACTTC
D gene: TRBD2; J gene: TRBJ2-3; clone size: once; V gene: TRBV4-1; CDR3 protein: CASSSTTGRENYYTQYF; CDR3 DNA: TGCGCCAGCAGCTCGACCACCGGGCGGGAGAACTATTATACGCAGTATTTT
D gene: NA; J gene: TRBJ1-6; clone size: NA; V gene: TRBV5-1; CDR3 protein: CASSLGTTNGSPLHF; CDR3 DNA: TGCGCCAGCAGCTTGGGGACAACAAACGGGTCACCCCTCCACTTT
D gene: NA; J gene: TRBJ2-5; clone size: NA; V gene: TRBV5-4; CDR3 protein: CASSSAGTTRGETQYF; CDR3 DNA: TGTGCCAGCAGCTCGGCAGGTACCACACGAGGGGAGACCCAGTACTTC
D gene: TRBD2; J gene: TRBJ2-3; clone size: once; V gene: TRBV28; CDR3 protein: CASSFVAGVGDTQYF; CDR3 DNA: TGTGCCAGCAGTTTTGTTGCGGGAGTAGGAGATACGCAGTATTTT
D gene: NA; J gene: TRBJ1-5; clone size: NA; V gene: TRBV4-1; CDR3 protein: CASSQEVRGQPQHF; CDR3 DNA: TGCGCCAGCAGCCAAGAAGTTAGGGGTCAGCCCCAGCATTTT
D gene: NA; J gene: TRBJ1-4; clone size: NA; V gene: TRBV7-2; CDR3 protein: CASSSRGGTFNEKLFF; CDR3 DNA: TGTGCCAGCAGCTCCCGGGGGGGGACGTTTAATGAAAAACTGTTTTTT
D gene: NA; J gene: TRBJ1-4; clone size: NA; V gene: TRBV25-1; CDR3 protein: CAVQEPTNEKLFF; CDR3 DNA: TGTGCCGTACAGGAACCAACTAATGAAAAACTGTTTTTT
D gene: NA; J gene: TRBJ1-1; clone size: NA; V gene: TRBV27; CDR3 protein: CASSLRMDTEAFF; CDR3 DNA: TGTGCCAGCAGTCTTAGGATGGACACTGAAGCTTTCTTT
D gene: NA; J gene: TRBJ2-3; clone size: once; V gene: TRBV2; CDR3 protein: CASSPGGGTDTQYF; CDR3 DNA: TGTGCCAGCAGTCCAGGAGGGGGGACAGATACGCAGTATTTT
D gene: NA; J gene: TRBJ1-2; clone size: NA; V gene: TRBV29-1; CDR3 protein: CSVEESSAKKYGYTF; CDR3 DNA: TGCAGCGTTGAAGAGTCGTCCGCTAAAAAATATGGCTACACCTTC
D gene: NA; J gene: TRBJ2-7; clone size: NA; V gene: TRBV28; CDR3 protein: CASSLLGGPYEQYF; CDR3 DNA: TGTGCCAGCAGTTTACTCGGGGGCCCCTACGAGCAGTACTTC
D gene: NA; J gene: TRBJ1-6; clone size: NA; V gene: TRBV30; CDR3 protein: CAWSVQGSPLHF; CDR3 DNA: TGTGCCTGGAGTGTACAGGGTTCACCCCTCCACTTT
D gene: NA; J gene: TRBJ2-5; clone size: few; V gene: TRBV4-1; CDR3 protein: CASSPNPSEETQYF; CDR3 DNA: TGCGCCAGCAGCCCCAACCCATCAGAAGAGACCCAGTACTTC
D gene: TRBD2; J gene: TRBJ2-3; clone size: NA; V gene: TRBV5-4; CDR3 protein: CASSLGGGGTASTDTQYF; CDR3 DNA: TGTGCCAGCAGCTTGGGCGGGGGGGGAACCGCTAGCACAGATACGCAGTATTTT
D gene: TRBD1; J gene: TRBJ2-7; clone size: few; V gene: TRBV28; CDR3 protein: CASSDRQGRGRYF; CDR3 DNA: TGTGCCAGCAGTGACCGACAGGGAAGGGGGCGGTACTTC
D gene: NA; J gene: TRBJ1-4; clone size: NA; V gene: TRBV19; CDR3 protein: CASSRLGAVEKLFF; CDR3 DNA: TGTGCCAGTAGTCGTTTGGGGGCCGTCGAAAAACTGTTTTTT
D gene: TRBD2; J gene: TRBJ2-2; clone size: NA; V gene: TRBV27; CDR3 protein: CASSPRGSGGTGELFF; CDR3 DNA: TGTGCCAGCAGCCCTAGGGGTAGCGGGGGGACGGGGGAGCTGTTTTTT